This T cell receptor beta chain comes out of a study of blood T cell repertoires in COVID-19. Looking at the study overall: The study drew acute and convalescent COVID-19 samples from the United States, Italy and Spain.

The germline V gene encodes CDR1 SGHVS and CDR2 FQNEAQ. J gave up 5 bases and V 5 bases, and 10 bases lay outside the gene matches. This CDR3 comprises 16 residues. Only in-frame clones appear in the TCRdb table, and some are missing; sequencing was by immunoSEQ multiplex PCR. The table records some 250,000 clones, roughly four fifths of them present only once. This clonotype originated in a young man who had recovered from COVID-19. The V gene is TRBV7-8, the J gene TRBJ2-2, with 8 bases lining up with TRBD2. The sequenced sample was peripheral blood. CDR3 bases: TGTGCCAGCAGCCCGCCGGGGGGGCCTCGGACCGGGGAGCTGTTTTTT. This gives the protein CASSPPGGPRTGELFF.